This TCR beta chain was identified in a study of blood T cell repertoires in COVID-19. Study-level background: Samples of COVID-19 (acute and convalescent) were obtained from the United States, Italy and Spain. From T cells, B-cell-depleted T cells, or PBMCs came the material, which was cDNA or gDNA.

This clone was observed a single time. Methods used by the authors: Estimation of nucleated cell counts relied on the amplification of reference gene primers. The table came from immunoSEQ multiplex PCR; TCRdb's copy has only in-frame clones and leaves some out. The V and J calls and clone size are taken from that table; D and trimming were inferred from the DNA. The table has about 47,000 clones, roughly four fifths seen once; the top ten hold roughly 15%. This CDR3 comprises 17 residues. Germline CDR1 reads KGHDR; CDR2 reads SFDVKD. Losses at the gene ends were 4 bases for V and 4 bases for J; bases not matched to a gene: 10.

The TCR comes from a human donor with acute or convalescent COVID-19. The donor label of this sample is uncertain. J is TRBJ2-3 and V is TRBV24-1; 10 bases agree with TRBD2. The sequenced sample was peripheral blood. The CDR3 nucleotides are TGTGCCACCAGTGACCCCCTACTAGCGGGAAGGCCAGATACGCAGTATTTT. Translating gives CATSDPLLAGRPDTQYF.